This T cell receptor (beta chain) is drawn from a study of blood T cells in healthy people across ages. This clonotype was seen a handful of times. Its antigen remains unidentified. Regarding the study as a whole: TCR beta diversity per million T cells fell roughly linearly with age. Estimates of total diversity, which came from one million sequenced T cells, were considered to be underestimates.

Using a J-beta primer mix together with a sample-barcoded 5' primer, a second PCR was run for roughly 7 to 11 cycles. Using its own MiXCR run on the 5' RACE reads, TCRdb lists one record per CDR3 protein. The sample lists under 750,000 distinct CDR3 sequences; around 48% were seen once. Germline V gene sequence: CDR1 SEHNR, CDR2 FQNEAQ (reference sequence). There are 17 residues in the CDR3. V lost 5 bases and J lost 9, with 26 bases in between. Whenever a sample was processed, at least 6.5 million PBMCs were isolated. The J gene is TRBJ2-1, the V gene TRBV7-9; TRBD1 or TRBD2 may be the D gene (6 bases each). The specimen sequenced was blood. The source is a man of 80 years or more in good health. For the CDR3, the DNA is TGTGCCAGCAGCCCTTTTCCTTTGAGAGCGGAGGGGGGTGAGCAGTTCTTC. Translated, it gives CASSPFPLRAEGGEQFF.